The 5 T cell receptor beta chains given below trace back to one sample, sequenced in a study of T cells after yellow fever vaccination. TCRdb fed the 5' RACE reads into MiXCR, producing one record per CDR3 protein. The repertoire consists of hundreds of thousands of distinct CDR3 sequences, with approximately 13% occurring once and the leading ten covering 15%. This specimen consisted of PBMCs, obtained on the day of the yellow fever booster vaccination. Every receptor here comes from a man aged 30 to 39 who received the YFV17D yellow fever vaccine.

The gene calls are TRBV13 and TRBJ2-2, with D possibly being TRBD1 or TRBD2 (5 bases each). From germline, CDR1 is PRHDT and CDR2 FYEKMQ (reference sequence). The CDR3 spans 14 residues. Trimming pared 5 bases from V and 8 bases from J, leaving 15 bases between. CDR3 DNA: TGTGCCAGCAGCCGGGACCCCGGAGGTGGGGAGCTGTTTTTT. The encoded protein is CASSRDPGGGELFF.

The V gene is TRBV3-1, the J gene TRBJ2-3, with no clear D. V dropped 2 bases and J dropped 2 bases, with 14 bases sitting between them. CDR3 length: 16 residues. Looked up from germline, CDR1 is LGHDT and CDR2 is YNNKEL (reference sequence). In DNA, the CDR3 is TGTGCCAGCAGCCAATTCAGAGGCTACTCCACAGATACGCAGTATTTT. The encoded protein is CASSQFRGYSTDTQYF.

The chain carries TRBV12-3 or TRBV12-4 and TRBJ1-3; D is uncertain. This CDR3 comprises 12 residues. V dropped 9 bases and J dropped 4 bases, with 10 bases sitting between them. The DNA for the CDR3 is TGTGCCAGACAGAATCAGGGAAACACCATATATTTT. As protein: CARQNQGNTIYF.

The V call is TRBV6-2 or TRBV6-3, the J call TRBJ2-1; 10 nucleotides align to TRBD2. Germline CDR1 is MNHEY and CDR2 is SVGEGT. The CDR3 loop spans 15 amino acids. With V trimmed by 1 base and J by 6 bases, 3 bases remained unmatched. The CDR3 reads CASSYFEREGNEQFF. The CDR3 DNA reads as TGTGCCAGCAGTTACTTTGAGCGGGAGGGCAATGAGCAGTTCTTC.

In DNA form, the CDR3 reads TGCAGTGCTCACTCGGGACTAGCGGGAGTAACGCAGTTCTTC. The encoded protein is CSAHSGLAGVTQFF. The chain is built from TRBV20-1 and TRBJ2-1; TRBD2 matches 14 bases. Germline V CDR1 and CDR2: DFQATT, SNEGSKA (reference sequence). The V gene end was trimmed by 5 bases and the J gene end by 12 bases; junction bases not matched to a gene: 9. CDR3 length: 14 residues.